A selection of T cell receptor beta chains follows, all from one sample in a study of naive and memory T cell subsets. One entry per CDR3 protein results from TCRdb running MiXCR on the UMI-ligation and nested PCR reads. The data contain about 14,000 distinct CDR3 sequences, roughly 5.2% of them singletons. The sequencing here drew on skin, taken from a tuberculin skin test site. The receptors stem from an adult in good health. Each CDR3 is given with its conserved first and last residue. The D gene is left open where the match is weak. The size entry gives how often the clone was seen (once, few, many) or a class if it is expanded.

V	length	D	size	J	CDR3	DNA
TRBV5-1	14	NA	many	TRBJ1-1	CASRDQGMSGEAFF	TGCGCCAGCAGGGACCAGGGGATGAGTGGTGAAGCTTTCTTT